The clone carrying this T cell receptor beta chain showed up just a few times. Antigen unknown. The PCR used 60 Vbeta and 13 Jbeta primers. Generated by immunoSEQ multiplex PCR, the TCRdb table keeps only in-frame clones and is missing some. Counted here are 90,000 to 120,000 clones, roughly 80% occurring once; the ten biggest clones make up 2% to 2.5%. The data stem from a study of cytomegalovirus exposure and HLA in healthy donors. For the study at large: Early on, a data release was issued that held some 91 million unique TCRs from HLA-typed donors. Regarding the study as a whole: CMV serostatus was the sole immune exposure data available. The analysis excluded some indistinguishable V segments, including TRBV6-2 and TRBV6-3. Further analysis was carried out later, and it showed several of the most significant clusters appearing linked to common viral pathogens.

Trimming took off 4 bases at V and 1 base at J, with 11 bases between the two ends. CDR3 size: 16 residues. Germline CDR1 reads WNHNN; CDR2 reads SYGVQD (reference sequence). What was sequenced was PBMCs. The source of this sequence is a man between 25 and 39 years old in good health and CMV-seronegative. The chain joins TRBV10-1 to TRBJ2-6, with a tentative D call TRBD1 (6 bases). The CDR3: CASSGTVRSGANVLTF. The CDR3 DNA reads as TGCGCCAGCAGTGGGACAGTCCGGTCTGGGGCCAACGTCCTGACTTTC.